This T cell receptor beta chain was sequenced during a study of T cells in Graves' hyperthyroidism and ophthalmopathy. This clonotype was recorded at least ten times. CDR3 size: 12 residues. Germline CDR1 is MNHEY and CDR2 is SVGEGT. V lost 10 bases to trimming and J lost 5 bases, with 14 bases between them. Amplification of TCR beta CDR3 regions used RNA as the template. An initial round of RT-PCR targeting the TCR CDR3 relied on the HTBI primer set. TCRdb itself ran the multiplex PCR reads through MiXCR, one entry per CDR3 protein. Of some 510,000 distinct CDR3 sequences listed, 20% are singletons. The sample comprised blood. J is TRBJ1-1 and V is TRBV6-2 or TRBV6-3; D gene uncertain. The sequence came from a man aged 18 to 29 with Graves' hyperthyroidism. The CDR3 here is CATSWGRTEAFF. CDR3 coding DNA: TGTGCCACCTCGTGGGGTAGGACTGAAGCTTTCTTT.